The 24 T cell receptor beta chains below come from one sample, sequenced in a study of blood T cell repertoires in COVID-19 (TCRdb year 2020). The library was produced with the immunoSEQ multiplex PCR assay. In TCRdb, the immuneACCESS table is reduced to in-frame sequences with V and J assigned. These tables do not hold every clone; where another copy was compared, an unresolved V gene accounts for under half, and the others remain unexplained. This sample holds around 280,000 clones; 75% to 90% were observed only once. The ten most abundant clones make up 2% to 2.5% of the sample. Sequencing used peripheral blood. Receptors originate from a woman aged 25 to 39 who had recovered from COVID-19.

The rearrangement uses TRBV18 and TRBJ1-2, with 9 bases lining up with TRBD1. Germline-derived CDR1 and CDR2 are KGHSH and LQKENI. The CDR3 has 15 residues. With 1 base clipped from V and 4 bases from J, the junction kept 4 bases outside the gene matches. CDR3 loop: CASSPQDRGFYGYTF. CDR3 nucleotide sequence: TGTGCCAGCTCACCACAGGACAGGGGATTCTATGGCTACACCTTC.

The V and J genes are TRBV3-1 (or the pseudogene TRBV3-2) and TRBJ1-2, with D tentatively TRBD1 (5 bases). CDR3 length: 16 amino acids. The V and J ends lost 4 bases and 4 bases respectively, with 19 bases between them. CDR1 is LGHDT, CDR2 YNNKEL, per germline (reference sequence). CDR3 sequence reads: CASSPFSGGSGYGYTF. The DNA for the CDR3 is TGTGCCAGCAGCCCATTTTCGGGGGGGTCGGGCTATGGCTACACCTTC.

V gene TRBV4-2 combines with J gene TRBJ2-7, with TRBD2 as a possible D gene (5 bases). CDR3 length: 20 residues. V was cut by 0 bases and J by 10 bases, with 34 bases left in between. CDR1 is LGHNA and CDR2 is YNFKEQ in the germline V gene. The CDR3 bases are TGTGCCAGCAGCCAAGACCCCTCTTTAGGCAGGCCCCTTGCCGACTATCGTCAGTACTTC. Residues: CASSQDPSLGRPLADYRQYF.

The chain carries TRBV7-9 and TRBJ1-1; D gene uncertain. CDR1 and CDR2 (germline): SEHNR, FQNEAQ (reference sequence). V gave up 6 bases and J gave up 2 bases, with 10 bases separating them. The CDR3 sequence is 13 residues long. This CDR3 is CASSSGKNTEAFF. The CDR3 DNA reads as TGTGCCAGCAGTTCGGGGAAAAACACTGAAGCTTTCTTT.

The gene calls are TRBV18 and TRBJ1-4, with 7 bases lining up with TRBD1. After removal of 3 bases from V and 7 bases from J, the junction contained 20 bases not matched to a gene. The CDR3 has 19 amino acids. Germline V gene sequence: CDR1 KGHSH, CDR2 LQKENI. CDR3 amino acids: CASSPQGRQGRYFGEKLFF. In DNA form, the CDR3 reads TGTGCCAGCTCACCCCAGGGCAGACAGGGTAGGTACTTTGGTGAAAAACTGTTTTTT.

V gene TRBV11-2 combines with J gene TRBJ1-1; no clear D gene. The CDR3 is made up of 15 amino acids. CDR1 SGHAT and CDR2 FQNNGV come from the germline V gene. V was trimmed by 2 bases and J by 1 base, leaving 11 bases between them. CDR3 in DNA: TGTGCCAGCAGCTTAATCGTAACGGGGAACACTGAAGCTTTCTTT. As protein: CASSLIVTGNTEAFF.

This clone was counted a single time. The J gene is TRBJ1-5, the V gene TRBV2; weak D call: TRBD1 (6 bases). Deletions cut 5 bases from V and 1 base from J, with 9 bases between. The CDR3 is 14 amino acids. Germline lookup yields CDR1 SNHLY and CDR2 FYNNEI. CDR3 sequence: CASSTGKSNQPQHF. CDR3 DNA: TGTGCCAGCAGTACAGGGAAGAGCAATCAGCCCCAGCATTTT.

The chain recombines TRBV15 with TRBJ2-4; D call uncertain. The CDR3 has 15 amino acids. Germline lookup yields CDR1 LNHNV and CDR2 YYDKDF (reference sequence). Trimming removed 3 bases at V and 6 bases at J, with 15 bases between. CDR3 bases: TGTGCCACCAGCAGTGCTTCGCAGGTTGGAAACATTCAGTACTTC. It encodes CATSSASQVGNIQYF.

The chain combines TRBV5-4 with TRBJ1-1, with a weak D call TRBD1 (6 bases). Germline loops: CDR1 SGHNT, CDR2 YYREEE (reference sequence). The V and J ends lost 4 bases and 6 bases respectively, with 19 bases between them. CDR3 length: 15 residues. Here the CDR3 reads CASSMSGGLRAEAFF. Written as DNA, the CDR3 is TGTGCCAGCAGCATGAGCGGGGGCCTTAGAGCTGAAGCTTTCTTT.

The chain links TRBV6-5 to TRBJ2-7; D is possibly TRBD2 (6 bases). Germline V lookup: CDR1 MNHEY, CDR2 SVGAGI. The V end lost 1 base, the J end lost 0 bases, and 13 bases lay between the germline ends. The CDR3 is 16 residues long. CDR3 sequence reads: CASSYFLGGSSYEQYF. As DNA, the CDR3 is TGTGCCAGCAGTTACTTTCTCGGGGGTAGCTCCTACGAGCAGTACTTC.

The CDR3 loop is CASSPDRYSNQPQHF. CDR3 in DNA: TGTGCCAGCAGTCCGGACAGATATAGCAATCAGCCCCAGCATTTT. The chain joins TRBV6-5 to TRBJ1-5; possible D gene TRBD1, 6 bases. CDR1 is MNHEY, CDR2 SVGAGI, per germline. The germline V and J ends were trimmed by 5 bases and 0 bases, with 11 bases remaining between them. The CDR3 runs 15 residues.

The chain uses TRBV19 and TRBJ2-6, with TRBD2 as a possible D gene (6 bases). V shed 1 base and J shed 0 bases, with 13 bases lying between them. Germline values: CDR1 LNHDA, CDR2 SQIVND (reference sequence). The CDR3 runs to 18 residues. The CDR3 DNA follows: TGTGCCAGTAGTATAGGTGGTAGCGGAGACTCTGGGGCCAACGTCCTGACTTTC. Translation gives CASSIGGSGDSGANVLTF.

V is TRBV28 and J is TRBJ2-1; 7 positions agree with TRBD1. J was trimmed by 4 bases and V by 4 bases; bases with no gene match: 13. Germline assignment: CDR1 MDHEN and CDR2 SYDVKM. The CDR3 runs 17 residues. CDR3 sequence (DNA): TGTGCCAGCAGTTCCCCCCTTGACAGGGTCAATTACAATGAGCAGTTCTTC. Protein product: CASSSPLDRVNYNEQFF.

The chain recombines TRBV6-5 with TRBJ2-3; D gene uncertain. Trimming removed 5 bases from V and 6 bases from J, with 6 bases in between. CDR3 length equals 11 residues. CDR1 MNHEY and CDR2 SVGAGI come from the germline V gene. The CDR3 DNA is TGTGCCAGCAGTACAGAGGATACGCAGTATTTT. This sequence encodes CASSTEDTQYF.

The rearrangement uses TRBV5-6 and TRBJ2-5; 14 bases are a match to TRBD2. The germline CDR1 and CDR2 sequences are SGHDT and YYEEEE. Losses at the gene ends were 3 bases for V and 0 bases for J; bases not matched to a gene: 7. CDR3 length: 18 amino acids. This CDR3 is CASSYGTSGGAYQETQYF. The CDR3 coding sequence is TGTGCCAGCAGCTATGGGACTAGCGGGGGCGCGTACCAAGAGACCCAGTACTTC.

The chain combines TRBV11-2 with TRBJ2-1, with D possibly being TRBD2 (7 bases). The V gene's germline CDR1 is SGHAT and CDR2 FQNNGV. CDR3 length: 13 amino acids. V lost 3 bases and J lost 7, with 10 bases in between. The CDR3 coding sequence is TGTGCCAGCAGCTTGGGGGGGCGGAATGAGCAGTTCTTC. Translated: CASSLGGRNEQFF.

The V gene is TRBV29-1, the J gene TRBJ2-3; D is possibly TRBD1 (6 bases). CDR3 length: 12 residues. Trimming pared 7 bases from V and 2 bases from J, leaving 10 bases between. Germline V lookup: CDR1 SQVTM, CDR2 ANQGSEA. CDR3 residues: CSAGAPTDTQYF. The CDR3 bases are TGCAGCGCAGGGGCCCCCACAGATACGCAGTATTTT.

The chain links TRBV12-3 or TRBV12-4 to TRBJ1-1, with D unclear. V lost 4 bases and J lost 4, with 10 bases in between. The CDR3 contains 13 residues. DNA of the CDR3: TGTGCCAGCAGTTGGCACCAAACCACTGAAGCTTTCTTT. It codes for CASSWHQTTEAFF.

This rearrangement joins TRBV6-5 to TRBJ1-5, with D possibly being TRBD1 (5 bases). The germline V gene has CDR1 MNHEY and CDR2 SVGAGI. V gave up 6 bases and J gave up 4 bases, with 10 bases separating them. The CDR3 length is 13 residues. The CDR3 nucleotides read TGTGCCAGCAGCAACGGGGGGAATCAGCCCCAGCATTTT. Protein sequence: CASSNGGNQPQHF.

The CDR3 reads CASSPVGGGSEKLFF. In DNA form, the CDR3 reads TGCGCCAGCAGCCCAGTGGGAGGTGGTTCCGAAAAACTGTTTTTT. The rearrangement uses TRBV4-3 and TRBJ1-4, with no clear D. The germline V and J ends were trimmed by 4 bases and 8 bases, with 17 bases remaining between them. Germline V CDR1 and CDR2: LGHNA, YSLEER. There are 15 residues in the CDR3.

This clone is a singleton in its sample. This chain's CDR3 is CASSPRQADNTEAFF. The CDR3 DNA sequence: TGTGCCAGCTCACCGCGACAGGCTGACAACACTGAAGCTTTCTTT. V gene TRBV18 combines with J gene TRBJ1-1, with D perhaps TRBD1 (6 bases). This CDR3 is built from 15 residues. Trimming left V 3 bases short and J 2 bases short, with 13 bases between. The germline V gene has CDR1 KGHSH and CDR2 LQKENI. Variable domain in full (rest from reference TRBV18 and TRBJ1-1): NAGVMQNPRHLVRRRGQEARLRCSPMKGHSHVYWYRQLPEEGLKFMVYLQKENIIDESGMPKERFSAEFPKEGPSILRIQQVVRGDSAAYFCASSPRQADNTEAFFGQGTRLTVV.

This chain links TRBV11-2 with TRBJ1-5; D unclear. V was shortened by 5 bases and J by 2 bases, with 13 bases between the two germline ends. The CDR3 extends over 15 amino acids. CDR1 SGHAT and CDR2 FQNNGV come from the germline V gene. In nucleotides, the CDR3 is TGTGCCAGCAGCAGAAGAGCCGGGGGCAATCAGCCCCAGCATTTT. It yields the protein CASSRRAGGNQPQHF.

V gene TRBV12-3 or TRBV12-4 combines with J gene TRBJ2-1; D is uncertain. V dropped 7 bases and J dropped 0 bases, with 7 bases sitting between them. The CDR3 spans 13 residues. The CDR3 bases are TGTGCCAGCACCTCCTCCTCCTACAATGAGCAGTTCTTC. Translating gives CASTSSSYNEQFF.

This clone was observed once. The CDR3 is CASSLWGGSGNTIYF. Here the CDR3 DNA reads TGTGCCAGCAGCTTGTGGGGGGGCTCTGGAAACACCATATATTTT. The chain recombines TRBV5-6 with TRBJ1-3, with D perhaps matching TRBD1 (5 bases). Trimming pared 1 base from V and 0 bases from J, leaving 8 bases between. The CDR3 consists of 15 residues. The germline V gene encodes CDR1 SGHDT and CDR2 YYEEEE.